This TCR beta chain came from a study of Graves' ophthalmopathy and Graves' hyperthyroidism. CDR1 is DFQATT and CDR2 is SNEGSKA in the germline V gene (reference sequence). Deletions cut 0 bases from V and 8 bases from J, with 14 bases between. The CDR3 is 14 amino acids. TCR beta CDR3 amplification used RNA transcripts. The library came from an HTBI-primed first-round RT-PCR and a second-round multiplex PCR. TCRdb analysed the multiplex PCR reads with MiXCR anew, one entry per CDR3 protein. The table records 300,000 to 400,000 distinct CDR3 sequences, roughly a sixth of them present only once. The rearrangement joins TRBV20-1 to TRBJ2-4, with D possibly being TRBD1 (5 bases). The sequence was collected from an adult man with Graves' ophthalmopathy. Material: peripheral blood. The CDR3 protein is CSARDPTAGDIQYF. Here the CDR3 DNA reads TGCAGTGCTAGAGATCCGACAGCTGGGGACATTCAGTACTTC.